The T cell receptor (beta chain) described here comes from a study of Graves' ophthalmopathy and Graves' hyperthyroidism. The V gene end was trimmed by 5 bases and the J gene end by 8 bases; junction bases not matched to a gene: 4. This CDR3 is built from 13 residues. RNA transcripts were the source from which TCR beta CDR3 regions were amplified. RT-PCR in the first round used HTBI primers; a second-round multiplex PCR followed. TCRdb re-analysed the multiplex PCR reads in MiXCR, keeping a single row per CDR3 protein. Of under 800,000 distinct CDR3 sequences in the sample, approximately 21% are singletons; the top ten hold about 6.6%. This clonotype was picked up many times. Its matching antigen is unknown. Orbital computed tomography, together with clinical symptoms, serum thyroxine, TRAb and thyroid ultrasound, was used for diagnosis. Notes on the study in general: Among expanded thyroid clonotypes above 0.001 frequency, most also occurred in blood. Using 13 signatures, a model distinguished ophthalmopathy from stable hyperthyroidism, reaching about 90% sensitivity and over 65% specificity.

Sequenced material: peripheral blood. The chain is built from TRBV12-3 or TRBV12-4 and TRBJ1-2; TRBD1 aligns across 11 bases. This clonotype was obtained from a woman in her late teens or twenties with stable Graves' hyperthyroidism. Some clones in this sample may be carry-over from other donors' samples. This CDR3 is CASSHRDRGGYTF. The CDR3 DNA follows: TGTGCCAGCAGTCACCGGGACAGGGGGGGCTACACCTTC.